This T cell receptor beta chain derives from a study of T cells in women clearing cervical HPV infection. On this clone itself: Its antigen is not known. With the read ending 3 residues before the CDR3 end, the germline J gene is used to fill in that end.

Prevalent HPV16 infections were excluded; only incident single HPV16 infections included. Average input was approximately 1,200 ng genomic DNA for immunoSEQ TCR beta CDR3 amplification. The repertoire was sequenced with immunoSEQ multiplex PCR; TCRdb's copy has only in-frame clones and lacks some. The listing contains roughly 20,000 clones. Broader study findings: Associations may precede or follow infection; HPV-specific or memory T cells were not isolated. TRBV6-7 relative abundance averaged approximately 0.1% in cases and approximately 0.15% in controls.

The CDR3 has 13 residues. Germline V gives CDR1 SGHTA, CDR2 FQGNSA. The chain uses TRBV7-2 and TRBJ1-2, with a tentative D call TRBD1 (6 bases). This sequence originates from a woman between 18 and 75 years old with a cervical HPV16 infection that either progressed to CIN3+ or cleared (not recorded which). Material: blood buffy coat. The DNA read from the CDR3 is TGTGCCAGCAGCTCGGACAGATTCTACGAC. Protein product: CASSSDRFYD. The full CDR3 sequence reads CASSSDRFYDYTF.